What follows are 2 T cell receptor beta chains derived from one specimen sequenced in a study of T cell clonality in common variable immunodeficiency. Profiling relied on immunoSEQ multiplex PCR, and the TCRdb table lists in-frame clones only, not all of them. This sample comprises tens of thousands of clones, none seen once only. Sequenced input: peripheral blood mononuclear cells. The receptor set was obtained from a person aged 18 to 75 in good health.

This clone was counted at least ten times. The CDR3 end lies 3 residues beyond the end of the read and is filled in from the germline J gene. The chain employs TRBV4-2 and TRBJ1-4, with D unclear. CDR3 size: 13 residues. CDR1 and CDR2 from the germline V gene are LGHNA and YNFKEQ. V lost 7 bases, J lost 2 bases, and 8 bases lay in between. CDR3 sequence: CASKTGTNEKLFF. CDR3 DNA, as far as it was read: TGTGCCAGCAAGACCGGGACTAATGAAAAA.

This clone was recorded many times. Read sequence stops 3 residues before the CDR3 end, and the germline J gene provides the missing end. This chain links TRBV7-2 with TRBJ2-1; 7 nucleotides line up with TRBD2. V shed 5 bases and J 8 bases; nucleotides not matched to a gene: 12. The CDR3 covers 15 residues. From germline, CDR1 is SGHTA and CDR2 FQGNSA. The CDR3 loop reads CASSLSGRAADEQFF. Incomplete CDR3 DNA: TGTGCCAGCAGCCTTAGCGGGCGAGCAGCAGATGAG.